These 30 T cell receptor beta chains were all obtained from the same sample, sequenced in a study of cytomegalovirus exposure and HLA in healthy donors. PCR involved 60 Vbeta and 13 Jbeta primers. The table came from immunoSEQ multiplex PCR; TCRdb's copy has only in-frame clones and leaves some out. The repertoire holds around 110,000 clones, with more than 60% as singletons. Material for sequencing was PBMCs. Receptors were obtained from a man aged 60 to 75 in good health and CMV-seronegative.

This chain joins TRBV5-1 and TRBJ2-1; perhaps TRBD2 as D (7 bases). This CDR3 spans 16 amino acids. CDR1 SGHRS and CDR2 YFSETQ come from the germline V gene. Trimming cost V 0 bases and J 0 bases, with 10 bases left between them. The CDR3 protein is CASSLVRGGSYNEQFF. The CDR3, as DNA: TGCGCCAGCAGCTTGGTTAGGGGGGGCTCCTACAATGAGCAGTTCTTC.

The rearrangement joins TRBV28 to TRBJ1-1, with D possibly matching TRBD1 (5 bases). Germline V gene sequence: CDR1 MDHEN, CDR2 SYDVKM. V was cut by 6 bases and J by 3 bases, with 17 bases left in between. This CDR3 has 15 amino acids. The CDR3 region is CASSPTGEGYTEAFF. The CDR3 DNA reads as TGTGCCAGCAGCCCGACGGGGGAAGGTTACACTGAAGCTTTCTTT.

The rearrangement joins TRBV28 to TRBJ2-1; D not certain. Trimming left V 3 bases short and J 10 bases short, with 7 bases between. The germline gives CDR1 MDHEN, CDR2 SYDVKM. This CDR3 contains 11 residues. The CDR3 loop is CASSFLEEQFF. The DNA of the CDR3 is TGTGCCAGCAGTTTTCTGGAGGAGCAGTTCTTC.

The V and J genes are TRBV6-5 and TRBJ1-2; maybe TRBD1 (5 bases). Germline V gene sequence: CDR1 MNHEY, CDR2 SVGAGI. The CDR3 contains 14 residues. V lost 0 bases and J lost 7, with 12 bases in between. The chain's CDR3 is CASSYSAGRGGYTF. The CDR3 nucleotides read TGTGCCAGCAGTTACTCCGCAGGGAGGGGTGGCTACACCTTC.

The chain employs TRBV7-2 and TRBJ2-2; D is undetermined. The V end lost 3 bases, the J end lost 1 base, and 9 bases lay between the germline ends. This CDR3 spans 15 amino acids. CDR1 and CDR2 (germline): SGHTA, FQGNSA. The CDR3 spells CASSFAGGNTGELFF. CDR3 nucleotide sequence: TGTGCCAGCAGCTTCGCCGGCGGGAACACCGGGGAGCTGTTTTTT. Variable domain in full (rest from reference TRBV7-2 and TRBJ2-2): GAGVSQSPSNKVTEKGKDVELRCDPISGHTALYWYRQSLGQGLEFLIYFQGNSAPDKSGLPSDRFSAERTGGSVSTLTIQRTQQEDSAVYLCASSFAGGNTGELFFGEGSRLTVL.

The V and J genes are TRBV5-1 and TRBJ2-5, with D perhaps TRBD1 (5 bases). The CDR3 has 14 residues. V lost 4 bases to trimming and J lost 5 bases, with 15 bases between them. Germline loops: CDR1 SGHRS, CDR2 YFSETQ. The CDR3 bases are TGCGCCAGCAGCGCCCTGACGGCAGGGGAGACCCAGTACTTC. Translated, it gives CASSALTAGETQYF. The entire variable domain, with the rest obtained from reference TRBV5-1 and TRBJ2-5, is as follows: KAGVTQTPRYLIKTRGQQVTLSCSPISGHRSVSWYQQTPGQGLQFLFEYFSETQRNKGNFPGRFSGRQFSNSRSEMNVSTLELGDSALYLCASSALTAGETQYFGPGTRLLVL.

The chain combines TRBV7-2 with TRBJ1-1; D uncertain. CDR1 and CDR2 from the germline V gene are SGHTA and FQGNSA. The CDR3 consists of 14 residues. V was cut by 4 bases and J by 0 bases, with 9 bases left in between. The CDR3 loop reads CASSSHTVNTEAFF. CDR3 nucleotide sequence: TGTGCCAGCAGCTCCCACACAGTGAACACTGAAGCTTTCTTT. Full variable domain (outside the CDR3, taken from reference TRBV7-2 and TRBJ1-1): GAGVSQSPSNKVTEKGKDVELRCDPISGHTALYWYRQSLGQGLEFLIYFQGNSAPDKSGLPSDRFSAERTGGSVSTLTIQRTQQEDSAVYLCASSSHTVNTEAFFGQGTRLTVV.

The rearrangement uses TRBV9 and TRBJ2-3; TRBD1 matches at 8 bases. Germline CDR1 is SGDLS and CDR2 is YYNGEE. Germline trimming cut 0 bases from V and 11 bases from J; bases unmatched to any gene: 11. There are 15 residues in the CDR3. CDR3 residues: CASSVVAGSTGGQYF. The CDR3 nucleotides are TGTGCCAGCAGCGTAGTCGCGGGGAGCACAGGGGGGCAGTATTTT.

This rearrangement joins TRBV4-2 to TRBJ2-1; D may be TRBD2 (6 bases). V was trimmed by 0 bases and J by 0 bases, leaving 18 bases between them. Germline V gene sequence: CDR1 LGHNA, CDR2 YNFKEQ. CDR3 length equals 19 residues. The CDR3 sequence is CASSQEPSAAGSSYNEQFF. CDR3 nucleotide sequence: TGTGCCAGCAGCCAAGAGCCGTCCGCGGCGGGGAGCTCCTACAATGAGCAGTTCTTC.

This clone was detected a few times. The CDR3 spells CASSGWVTGELFF. CDR3 DNA: TGTGCCAGCAGCGGGTGGGTCACCGGGGAGCTGTTTTTT. The rearrangement uses TRBV2 and TRBJ2-2, with D uncertain. Trimming shortened V by 6 bases and J by 4 bases, and 9 bases separated the two germline ends. The CDR3 has 13 residues. Germline-derived CDR1 and CDR2 are SNHLY and FYNNEI.

The chain is built from TRBV2 and TRBJ2-7; TRBD1 aligns across 10 bases. There are 14 residues in the CDR3. The V gene end was trimmed by 5 bases and the J gene end by 2 bases; junction bases not matched to a gene: 3. Looked up from germline, CDR1 is SNHLY and CDR2 is FYNNEI. The DNA of the CDR3 is TGTGCCAGCAGTTCCGGGACAGGGGCCTACGAGCAGTACGTC. Translating it yields CASSSGTGAYEQYV.

V and J are TRBV12-5 and TRBJ2-7; D possibly corresponds to TRBD1 (5 bases). Trimming removed 6 bases at V and 6 bases at J, with 15 bases between. CDR3 length equals 13 residues. Germline CDR1 is LGHNT and CDR2 is FRNRAP. The CDR3 bases are TGTGCTAGTGGGAAGTTACAGGAGTTCGAGCAGTACTTC. Translating gives CASGKLQEFEQYF.

This clone was counted a single time. The chain combines TRBV5-1 with TRBJ2-7, with TRBD2 identical over 12 bases. The germline V gene encodes CDR1 SGHRS and CDR2 YFSETQ. J gave up 6 bases and V 0 bases, and 4 bases lay outside the gene matches. This CDR3 has 15 residues. The CDR3 coding sequence is TGCGCCAGCAGCTTGGGGGCTAGCGGGGGGGGCGAGCAGTACTTC. As protein: CASSLGASGGGEQYF.

V usage is TRBV14 and J usage is TRBJ1-2; D possibly corresponds to TRBD1 (5 bases). CDR3 length equals 13 residues. The V end lost 1 base, the J end lost 4 bases, and 7 bases lay between the germline ends. Per germline, CDR1 SGHDN and CDR2 FVKESK. CDR3 coding DNA: TGTGCCAGCAGCCAAGGACAGTTCTATGGCTACACCTTC. Translating it yields CASSQGQFYGYTF.

The chain couples TRBV19 to TRBJ1-2; 9 nucleotides line up with TRBD1. CDR3 size: 17 residues. From germline, CDR1 is LNHDA and CDR2 SQIVND (reference sequence). Trimming took 5 bases from V and 4 from J; bases not matched to a gene: 14. The CDR3 sequence is CASSPPGTGKVLYGYTF. The CDR3 bases are TGTGCCAGTAGTCCCCCCGGGACAGGGAAAGTACTCTATGGCTACACCTTC. Full variable domain (rest looked up from reference TRBV19 and TRBJ1-2): DGGITQSPKYLFRKEGQNVTLSCEQNLNHDAMYWYRQDPGQGLRLIYYSQIVNDFQKGDIAEGYSVSREKKESFPLTVTSAQKNPTAFYLCASSPPGTGKVLYGYTFGSGTRLTVV.

The chain employs TRBV4-1 and TRBJ2-2; D possibly corresponds to TRBD1 (6 bases). The CDR3 extends over 16 amino acids. The V and J ends lost 4 bases and 6 bases respectively, with 18 bases between them. Germline assignment: CDR1 MGHRA and CDR2 YSYEKL. The CDR3 loop reads CASSPGSGRGSGELFF. The CDR3 DNA sequence: TGCGCCAGCAGCCCCGGTTCGGGCAGGGGATCCGGGGAGCTGTTTTTT.

V and J are TRBV14 and TRBJ2-7, with TRBD2 as a possible D gene (6 bases). The V end lost 4 bases, the J end lost 3 bases, and 10 bases lay between the germline ends. CDR1 and CDR2 (germline): SGHDN, FVKESK. This CDR3 spans 13 amino acids. CDR3 residues: CASSPRGFYEQYV. CDR3 coding DNA: TGTGCCAGCAGCCCACGGGGGTTCTACGAGCAGTACGTC.

V and J are TRBV2 and TRBJ2-1, with TRBD1 matching over 10 bases. Germline V gene sequence: CDR1 SNHLY, CDR2 FYNNEI. This CDR3 comprises 15 residues. With V trimmed by 7 bases and J by 3 bases, 6 bases remained unmatched. The CDR3 nucleotides read TGTGCCAGCAAAACGGGACAGGGGTACTACAATGAGCAGTTCTTC. Protein: CASKTGQGYYNEQFF. Full variable domain (rest looked up from reference TRBV2 and TRBJ2-1): EPEVTQTPSHQVTQMGQEVILRCVPISNHLYFYWYRQILGQKVEFLVSFYNNEISEKSEIFDDQFSVERPDGSNFTLKIRSTKLEDSAMYFCASKTGQGYYNEQFFGPGTRLTVL.

The chain is built from TRBV28 and TRBJ2-3, with 10 bases fitting TRBD2. The CDR3 loop spans 14 amino acids. Trimming at V came to 6 bases and at J to 7 bases, leaving 7 bases not matched to a gene. Germline assignment: CDR1 MDHEN and CDR2 SYDVKM. The CDR3 region is CASSLSGGRNTQYF. The CDR3 DNA sequence: TGTGCCAGCAGCCTTAGCGGGGGGCGGAATACGCAGTATTTT. The variable domain in full, with the rest retrieved from reference TRBV28 and TRBJ2-3, is DVKVTQSSRYLVKRTGEKVFLECVQDMDHENMFWYRQDPGLGLRLIYFSYDVKMKEKGDIPEGYSVSREKKERFSLILESASTNQTSMYLCASSLSGGRNTQYFGPGTRLTVL.

The J gene is TRBJ2-2, the V gene TRBV19; perhaps TRBD1 as D (6 bases). CDR3 size: 15 residues. The germline CDR1 and CDR2 sequences are LNHDA and SQIVND (reference sequence). CDR3 sequence reads: CATGSRPSNTGELFF. The CDR3 bases are TGTGCTACAGGGTCTAGACCCTCGAACACCGGGGAGCTGTTTTTT.

The chain joins TRBV18 to TRBJ1-4; D remains unclear. The CDR3 has 13 amino acids. CDR1 is KGHSH and CDR2 is LQKENI in the germline V gene. Trimming took 6 bases from V and 4 from J, leaving 9 bases between them. The CDR3 sequence: CASSLQSNEKLFF. The CDR3 nucleotides read TGTGCCAGCTCTTTACAGAGTAATGAAAAACTGTTTTTT.

The chain is built from TRBV5-1 and TRBJ1-2; 8 bases match TRBD1. The CDR3 consists of 13 residues. V gave up 4 bases and J gave up 5 bases; unmatched junction bases: 4. Germline V lookup: CDR1 SGHRS, CDR2 YFSETQ. CDR3 region: CASSGQGRYGYTF. The CDR3 DNA sequence: TGCGCCAGCAGCGGACAGGGCCGTTATGGCTACACCTTC.

The V call is TRBV5-1, the J call TRBJ2-4; possible D gene TRBD1, 7 bases. The CDR3 has 17 amino acids. Per the germline V gene, CDR1 is SGHRS and CDR2 is YFSETQ. V was pared by 0 bases and J by 2 bases, with 15 bases between. CDR3 nucleotide sequence: TGCGCCAGCAGCTTGGGTGACAGGGACTTTTCCAAAAACATTCAGTACTTC. Residues: CASSLGDRDFSKNIQYF.

In the case of this clone: The same CDR3 arises from other DNA sequences in this sample as well. The rearrangement links TRBV5-5 to TRBJ1-2; TRBD1 matches at 7 bases. Trimming took 4 bases from V and 1 from J; bases not matched to a gene: 7. CDR3 length: 15 amino acids. The germline V gene has CDR1 SGHKS and CDR2 YYEKEE (reference sequence). The CDR3 region is CASSLGDSLNYGYTF. DNA of the CDR3: TGTGCCAGCAGCCTAGGGGACAGCCTTAACTATGGCTACACCTTC. Full variable domain (missing parts from reference TRBV5-5 and TRBJ1-2): DAGVTQSPTHLIKTRGQQVTLRCSPISGHKSVSWYQQVLGQGPQFIFQYYEKEERGRGNFPDRFSARQFPNYSSELNVNALLLGDSALYLCASSLGDSLNYGYTFGSGTRLTVV.

The chain links TRBV7-8 to TRBJ2-2; tentatively, D is TRBD1 (6 bases). CDR3 length: 16 residues. Germline CDR1 and CDR2: SGHVS and FQNEAQ. V lost 1 base and J 0 bases, leaving 9 bases between the germline ends. In DNA, the CDR3 is TGTGCCAGCAGCTTAGAAGGGACAACGAACACCGGGGAGCTGTTTTTT. Amino acid sequence: CASSLEGTTNTGELFF.

The genes are TRBV5-6 and TRBJ1-2, with D unclear. V was pared by 4 bases and J by 4 bases, with 11 bases between. Germline CDR1 is SGHDT and CDR2 is YYEEEE. The CDR3 totals 13 residues. The CDR3 region has the DNA TGTGCCAGCAGCCTCCGATCCGGCTATGGCTACACCTTC. Encoded protein: CASSLRSGYGYTF.

The J gene is TRBJ1-2, the V gene TRBV6-6; 8 bases fit TRBD1. The CDR3 contains 16 residues. Per the germline V gene, CDR1 is MNHNY and CDR2 is SVGAGI (reference sequence). J lost 5 bases, V lost 0 bases, and 8 bases had no gene match. CDR3 in amino acids: CASSYSISGGRYGYTF. CDR3 bases: TGTGCCAGCAGTTACTCGATATCAGGGGGCCGTTATGGCTACACCTTC.

The V call is TRBV15, the J call TRBJ1-1; 8 bases align to TRBD1. This CDR3 region has 17 residues. The germline V gene has CDR1 LNHNV and CDR2 YYDKDF (reference sequence). Trimming at V came to 4 bases and at J to 7 bases, leaving 17 bases not matched to a gene. CDR3 sequence: CATSTPAGPGGANEAFF. The CDR3 DNA reads as TGTGCCACCAGCACTCCCGCGGGACCAGGGGGCGCGAATGAAGCTTTCTTT.

The chain joins TRBV18 to TRBJ2-5; weak D call: TRBD1 (6 bases). There are 14 residues in the CDR3. The germline V gene has CDR1 KGHSH and CDR2 LQKENI. With 5 bases removed from V and 2 bases from J, the gap between germline ends came to 12 bases. The CDR3 DNA is TGTGCCAGCTCAGCAGGGGCAGGGCAAGAGACCCAGTACTTC. Residues: CASSAGAGQETQYF.

This clone was detected a few times. This rearrangement joins TRBV7-2 to TRBJ2-1; D is possibly TRBD1 (5 bases). Between the trimmed V and J ends, which lost 5 bases and 0 bases, there was a span of 14 bases. This CDR3 comprises 16 residues. Germline CDR1 reads SGHTA; CDR2 reads FQGNSA. This CDR3 reads CASSIYSTGSYNEQFF. Here the CDR3 DNA reads TGTGCCAGCAGCATCTACTCCACAGGCTCCTACAATGAGCAGTTCTTC.